The 15 T cell receptor beta chains in this list originate from one sample, sequenced in a study of blood T cell repertoires in COVID-19. TCRdb's table, derived via immunoSEQ multiplex PCR, lists solely in-frame clones and lacks some. The sample consists of approximately 120,000 clones, around 85% of them appearing once. What was sequenced was peripheral blood. These receptors were collected from a woman aged 80 or over with COVID-19, enrolled during active disease.

The chain carries TRBV18 and TRBJ1-1, with no clear D. This CDR3 is 13 amino acids long. V was shortened by 6 bases and J by 4 bases, with 12 bases between the two germline ends. CDR1 KGHSH and CDR2 LQKENI come from the germline V gene. CDR3 residues: CASSDLTITEAFF. CDR3 in DNA: TGTGCCAGCTCCGATTTGACTATCACTGAAGCTTTCTTT.

This sequence joins TRBV6-5 and TRBJ2-4; possible D gene TRBD2, 6 bases. Per the germline V gene, CDR1 is MNHEY and CDR2 is SVGAGI. The CDR3 runs 15 residues. The germline V and J ends were trimmed by 0 bases and 7 bases, with 13 bases remaining between them. The CDR3 DNA reads TGTGCCAGCAGTTACTCGCACGCGGCGGGGAACATTCAGTACTTC. Its translation: CASSYSHAAGNIQYF.

The rearrangement links TRBV7-9 to TRBJ1-5; the D gene is possibly TRBD1 (5 bases). CDR3 length: 19 residues. Deletions cut 1 base from V and 4 bases from J, with 23 bases between. Per germline, CDR1 SEHNR and CDR2 FQNEAQ (reference sequence). The CDR3 region has the DNA TGTGCCAGCAGCTTAGGGGGAGGGCAGGGTTCGTGGCCTAATCAGCCCCAGCATTTT. This encodes CASSLGGGQGSWPNQPQHF.

The sample holds a few counts of this clone. The chain is built from TRBV28 and TRBJ2-7, with 8 nucleotides matching TRBD1. From germline, CDR1 is MDHEN and CDR2 SYDVKM. The CDR3 is made up of 15 amino acids. V dropped 6 bases and J dropped 7; count of bases not matched to a gene: 14. Here the CDR3 DNA reads TGTGCCAGCAGCCGCGACAGGGGCCTCCTCTTGGAGCAGTACTTC. This gives the protein CASSRDRGLLLEQYF.

This CDR3 reads CASSKTTGLFGYTF. The CDR3 nucleotides read TGTGCCAGCAGTAAGACGACAGGGTTATTTGGCTACACCTTC. The V gene is TRBV6-2 or TRBV6-3, the J gene TRBJ1-2; 7 bases agree with TRBD1. The germline gives CDR1 MNHEY, CDR2 SVGEGT. V gave up 5 bases and J gave up 7 bases; unmatched junction bases: 10. The CDR3 has 14 residues.

The chain combines TRBV27 with TRBJ2-5; 8 bases are a match to TRBD1. Germline lookup yields CDR1 MNHEY and CDR2 SMNVEV (reference sequence). This CDR3 has 14 amino acids. V trimming: 6 bases; J trimming: 5 bases; junction bases outside the gene matches: 8. In nucleotides, the CDR3 is TGTGCCAGCAGCAGCAGGGGGCTAAGGGAGACCCAGTACTTC. It translates to CASSSRGLRETQYF.

The J gene is TRBJ1-2, the V gene TRBV7-9; D remains unclear. Germline V lookup: CDR1 SEHNR, CDR2 FQNEAQ (reference sequence). CDR3 length: 15 amino acids. V was shortened by 1 base and J by 3 bases, with 12 bases between the two germline ends. CDR3: CASSLVQVQDYGYTF. DNA for the CDR3: TGTGCCAGCAGCTTAGTCCAGGTTCAGGACTATGGCTACACCTTC.

J is TRBJ2-1 and V is TRBV5-1; the D gene is possibly TRBD2 (6 bases). This CDR3 has 14 amino acids. From germline, CDR1 is SGHRS and CDR2 YFSETQ. V was pared by 2 bases and J by 8 bases, with 14 bases between. The CDR3: CASSFGGYRDEQFF. CDR3 in DNA: TGCGCCAGCAGCTTCGGGGGATACCGAGATGAGCAGTTCTTC.

This rearrangement joins TRBV6-6 to TRBJ1-2, with a tentative D call TRBD1 (6 bases). In germline, CDR1 is MNHNY, CDR2 SVGAGI (reference sequence). Trimming removed 11 bases at V and 1 base at J, with 14 bases between. The CDR3 loop spans 13 amino acids. The CDR3 is CAAGGQGNYGYTF. CDR3 DNA sequence: TGTGCCGCCGGGGGGCAGGGTAACTATGGCTACACCTTC.

This clone was seen more than once but under ten times. This rearrangement joins TRBV19 to TRBJ2-7; a possible D gene is TRBD1 (6 bases). The CDR3 length is 16 residues. Germline V gene sequence: CDR1 LNHDA, CDR2 SQIVND (reference sequence). Trimming removed 4 bases from V and 3 bases from J, with 19 bases in between. CDR3 DNA sequence: TGTGCCAGTAGTAACCGACTCCGGGACAACAACTACGAGCAGTACTTC. As protein: CASSNRLRDNNYEQYF. The full variable domain, its missing parts supplied by reference TRBV19 and TRBJ2-7, is DGGITQSPKYLFRKEGQNVTLSCEQNLNHDAMYWYRQDPGQGLRLIYYSQIVNDFQKGDIAEGYSVSREKKESFPLTVTSAQKNPTAFYLCASSNRLRDNNYEQYFGPGTRLTVT.

The genes are TRBV7-9 and TRBJ2-2, with TRBD1 identical over 8 bases. There are 17 residues in the CDR3. Germline V gene sequence: CDR1 SEHNR, CDR2 FQNEAQ (reference sequence). V lost 5 bases, J lost 1 base, and 9 bases stayed unmatched. The CDR3 spells CASSHSEDRVNTGELFF. The CDR3 DNA reads as TGTGCCAGCAGCCATAGCGAGGACAGGGTGAACACCGGGGAGCTGTTTTTT.

This chain links TRBV5-5 with TRBJ2-7, with 7 positions matching TRBD1. The CDR3 is 13 amino acids. The trim removed 1 base at V and 4 bases at J, leaving 2 bases unmatched. Germline lookup yields CDR1 SGHKS and CDR2 YYEKEE (reference sequence). The CDR3, as DNA: TGTGCCAGCAGCTTGACAGGGGATTACGAGCAGTACTTC. Its protein product is CASSLTGDYEQYF.

The CDR3 nucleotides are TGTGCCAGCAGGGGGCTAGGAGACGAGCAGTACTTC. It specifies CASRGLGDEQYF. The chain joins TRBV6-6 to TRBJ2-7, with D possibly being TRBD1 (5 bases). This CDR3 has 12 residues. V was trimmed by 6 bases and J by 5 bases, leaving 11 bases between them. The germline gives CDR1 MNHNY, CDR2 SVGAGI (reference sequence).

V usage is TRBV4-3 and J usage is TRBJ1-2; no firm D call. Trimming shortened V by 0 bases and J by 4 bases, and 9 bases separated the two germline ends. The CDR3 extends over 14 amino acids. Germline V gene sequence: CDR1 LGHNA, CDR2 YSLEER. CDR3 protein: CASSQDTAAYGYTF. The CDR3 nucleotides are TGCGCCAGCAGCCAAGATACAGCGGCCTATGGCTACACCTTC.

The CDR3 loop reads CASSPTSGRFDTQYF. In DNA form, the CDR3 reads TGCGCCAGCAGCCCGACTAGCGGGAGATTTGATACGCAGTATTTT. The V call is TRBV10-2, the J call TRBJ2-3, with 12 bases matching TRBD2. Germline-derived CDR1 and CDR2 are WSHSY and SAAADI. The CDR3 covers 15 residues. V trimming: 6 bases; J trimming: 6 bases; junction bases outside the gene matches: 7.